This T cell receptor (beta chain) was captured in a study of T-cell reconstitution after alpha-beta-depleted transplantation in children. Preparation of the TCRbeta library used unique molecular identifiers. TCRdb reprocessed the PCR reads via MiXCR and lists one record per CDR3 protein. The sample has hundreds of thousands of distinct CDR3 sequences, under 12% seen once. Trimming left V 7 bases short and J 5 bases short, with 17 bases between. CDR3 length: 14 amino acids. Sequencing was performed on PBMCs from the stem cell graft donor, taken from the stem cell graft. The TCR was taken from a human donor who donated a stem cell graft to a child with acute myeloid leukemia. The chain couples TRBV12-3 or TRBV12-4 to TRBJ2-5; the D call may be TRBD1 or TRBD2 (5 bases each). CDR3 DNA sequence: TGTGCCAGCACCCAAGGGTGGGGGAAGGAGACCCAGTACTTC. Translation gives CASTQGWGKETQYF.